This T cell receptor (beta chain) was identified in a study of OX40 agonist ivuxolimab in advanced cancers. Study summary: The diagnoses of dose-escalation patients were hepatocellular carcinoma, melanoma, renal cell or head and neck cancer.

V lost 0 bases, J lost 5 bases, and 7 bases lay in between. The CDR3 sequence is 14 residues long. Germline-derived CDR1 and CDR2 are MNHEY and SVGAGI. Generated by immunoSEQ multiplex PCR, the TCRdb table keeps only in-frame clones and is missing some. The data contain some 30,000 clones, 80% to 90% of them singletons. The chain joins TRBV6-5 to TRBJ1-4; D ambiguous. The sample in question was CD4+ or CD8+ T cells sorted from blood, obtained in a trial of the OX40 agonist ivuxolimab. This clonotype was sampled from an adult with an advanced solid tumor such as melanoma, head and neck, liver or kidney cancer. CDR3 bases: TGTGCCAGCAGTTACTCCAGTTTGAATGAAAAACTGTTTTTT. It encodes CASSYSSLNEKLFF.